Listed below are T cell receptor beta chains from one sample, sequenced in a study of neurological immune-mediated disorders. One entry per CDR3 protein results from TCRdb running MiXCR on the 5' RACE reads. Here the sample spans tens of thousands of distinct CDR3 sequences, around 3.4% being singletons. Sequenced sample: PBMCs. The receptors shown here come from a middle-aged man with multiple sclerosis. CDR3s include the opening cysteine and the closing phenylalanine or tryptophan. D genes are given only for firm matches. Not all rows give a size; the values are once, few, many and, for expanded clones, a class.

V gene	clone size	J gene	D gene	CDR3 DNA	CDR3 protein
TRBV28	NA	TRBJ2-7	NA	TGTGCCAGCAGACTCGACAAGTTCTACGAGCAGTACTTC	CASRLDKFYEQYF
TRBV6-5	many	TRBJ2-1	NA	TGTGCCAGCAGCCCGCCGGGATACAATGAGCAGTTCTTC	CASSPPGYNEQFF
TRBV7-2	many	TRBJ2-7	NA	TGTGCCAGCAGCCCGACGACCTACGAGCAGTACTTC	CASSPTTYEQYF
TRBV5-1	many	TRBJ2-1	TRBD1	TGCGCCAGCGGCGGACAGGGTAATGGGAATGAGCAGTTCTTC	CASGGQGNGNEQFF
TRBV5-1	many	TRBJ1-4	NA	TGCGCCAGCAGCTCATCAGGGGAGAATGAAAAACTGTTTTTT	CASSSSGENEKLFF
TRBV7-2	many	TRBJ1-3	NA	TGTGCCAGCAGCCCGTATAATGGAGACACCATATATTTT	CASSPYNGDTIYF
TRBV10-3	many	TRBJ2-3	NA	TGTGCCATCAGTGAGTCGGCACGTTTCCCAGATACGCAGTATTTT	CAISESARFPDTQYF
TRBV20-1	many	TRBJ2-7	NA	TGCAGTGCTCTTCGGCCGGGAAACTCCTACGAGCAGTACTTC	CSALRPGNSYEQYF
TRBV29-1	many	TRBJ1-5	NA	TGCAGCGCTCCACAGCCCCAGAATTTT	CSAPQPQNF
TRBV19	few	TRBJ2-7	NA	TGTGCCAGTAGTATTGGTGGAGGGGACGAGCAGTACTTC	CASSIGGGDEQYF
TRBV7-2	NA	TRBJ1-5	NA	TGTGCCAGCAGCTTCTACCGGGGGCGCATTCAGTCCCAGCATTTT	CASSFYRGRIQSQHF
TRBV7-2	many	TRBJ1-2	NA	TGTGCCAGCAGCTTAGCGCAGGAAGGTCCGAACACCTTC	CASSLAQEGPNTF
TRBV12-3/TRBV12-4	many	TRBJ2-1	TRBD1	TGTGCCAGCAGGAGAAACCACAGGGGCCCGGGGAACTACAATGAGCAGTTCTTC	CASRRNHRGPGNYNEQFF
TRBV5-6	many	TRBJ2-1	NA	TGTGCCAGCGCCAGGGTCTTCAACAATGAGCAGTTCTTC	CASARVFNNEQFF
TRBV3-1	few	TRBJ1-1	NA	TGTGCCAGCAGCCGCCAGCAGGACACTGAAGCTTTCTTT	CASSRQQDTEAFF
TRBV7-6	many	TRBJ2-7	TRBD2	TGTGCCAGCACCCACAGAGCGGGGGCCGCGAATATCGACGAGCAGTACTTC	CASTHRAGAANIDEQYF
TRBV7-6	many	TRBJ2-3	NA	TGTGCCAGCAGCGATAGCGGGACAGCTAGCACAGATACGCAGTATTTT	CASSDSGTASTDTQYF
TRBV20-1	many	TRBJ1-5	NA	TGCATCCCTGAGGGTTCAGGGGATGGTCAGCCCCAGCATTTT	CIPEGSGDGQPQHF
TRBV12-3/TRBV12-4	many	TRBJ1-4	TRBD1	TGTGCCAGCAGTTCGACAGGGGGTAATGAAAAACTGTTTTTT	CASSSTGGNEKLFF
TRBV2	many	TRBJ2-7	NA	TGTGCCAGCAGTGATGACAGGACCTACGAGCAGTACTTC	CASSDDRTYEQYF
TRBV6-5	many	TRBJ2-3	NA	TGTGCCAGCGCCTACCAGCAGATAGATACGCAGTATTTT	CASAYQQIDTQYF
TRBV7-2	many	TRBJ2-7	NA	TGTGCCAGCAGCCCCCCGGACGGCCTTTACGAGCAGTACTTC	CASSPPDGLYEQYF
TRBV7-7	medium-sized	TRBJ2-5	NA	TGTGCCAGCAGCTTAGGCCGGGCAGTCAGTCAAGAGACCCAGTACTTC	CASSLGRAVSQETQYF
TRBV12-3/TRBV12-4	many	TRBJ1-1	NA	TGTGCCAGCAGTCCAGTTGGCCTCACAGGGAACACTGAAGCTTTCTTT	CASSPVGLTGNTEAFF
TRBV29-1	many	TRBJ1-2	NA	TGCAGCGTTGTTCCCGGCACCTCCTTGGGGTATGGCTACACCTTC	CSVVPGTSLGYGYTF
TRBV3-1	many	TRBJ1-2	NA	TGTGCCAGCAGCCAGGGGTCCCTTTCCTATGGCTACACCTTC	CASSQGSLSYGYTF
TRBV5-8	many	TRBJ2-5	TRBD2	TGTGCCAGCAGCTTTCTTAGCGGGGCCGGGCGGGGAGAGACCCAGTACTTC	CASSFLSGAGRGETQYF
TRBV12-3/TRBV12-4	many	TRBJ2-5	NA	TGTGCCAGCAGTGTAGGCCAAGAGACCCAGTACTTC	CASSVGQETQYF
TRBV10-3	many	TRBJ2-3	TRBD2	TGTGCCTCCAGTGACGACGCCAACGGGGCCCAGCGGGGGTTAGATACGCAGTATTTT	CASSDDANGAQRGLDTQYF
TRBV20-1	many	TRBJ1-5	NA	TGCAGTGCTAGAGGCGACAGGTCGAAAGGCGATCAGCCCCAGCATTTT	CSARGDRSKGDQPQHF
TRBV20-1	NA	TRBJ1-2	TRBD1	TGCAGTGCTTCCCGGGACAGGGGCTATGGCTACACCTTC	CSASRDRGYGYTF
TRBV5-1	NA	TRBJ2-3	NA	TGCGCCAGCAGCTTGGAAGCCACCTCCTTCACAGATACGCAGTATTTT	CASSLEATSFTDTQYF
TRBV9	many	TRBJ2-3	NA	TGTGCCAGCAGCGACGGGGGCCCAGATACGCAGTATTTT	CASSDGGPDTQYF
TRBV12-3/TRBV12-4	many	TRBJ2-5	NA	TGTGCCAGCAGTTTTACGGGGGACGAGACCCAGTACTTC	CASSFTGDETQYF
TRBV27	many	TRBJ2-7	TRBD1	TGTGCCAGCAGTAAGGGGGACAGATCCTACGAGCAGTACTTC	CASSKGDRSYEQYF
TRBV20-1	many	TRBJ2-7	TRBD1	TGCAGTGCTCTGCCGGCCGGGACAGGGACCTACGAGCAGTACTTC	CSALPAGTGTYEQYF
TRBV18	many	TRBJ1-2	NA	TGTGCCAGCTCACCACTTGGCGGGCAAAACTATGGCTACACCTTC	CASSPLGGQNYGYTF
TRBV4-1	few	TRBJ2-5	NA	TGCGCCAGCAGCCCTAACAGGGAAGTACAAGAGACCCAGTACTTC	CASSPNREVQETQYF
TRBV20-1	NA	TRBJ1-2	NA	TGCAGTGCTCGAGGCGGAGTTTCCTATGGCTACACCTTC	CSARGGVSYGYTF
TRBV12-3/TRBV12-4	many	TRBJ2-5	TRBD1	TGTGCCAGCAGTAAGACAGGGCTGGAGACCCAGTACTTC	CASSKTGLETQYF
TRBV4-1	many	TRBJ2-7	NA	TGCGCCAGCAGCCGCCTTGGGACGGCCTCCTACGAGCAGTACTTC	CASSRLGTASYEQYF
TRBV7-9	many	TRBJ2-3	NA	TGTGCCAGCAGCTTAACCGGGTACGGTTCAGATACGCAGTATTTT	CASSLTGYGSDTQYF
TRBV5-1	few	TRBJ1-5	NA	TGCGCCAGCAGCTTGGCCGGAGACACTGGGGAGCCCCAGAATTTT	CASSLAGDTGEPQNF
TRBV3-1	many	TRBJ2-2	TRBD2	TGTGCCAGCAGCCAATCGGTAGGAACAGCGGGGGACACCGGGGAGCTGTTTTTT	CASSQSVGTAGDTGELFF
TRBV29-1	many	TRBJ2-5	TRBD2	TGCAGCGTTGGACTAGCGGGGGGGCAAGAGACCCAGTACTTC	CSVGLAGGQETQYF
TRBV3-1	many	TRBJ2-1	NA	TGTGCCAGCAGCCAAGGCCCGGGCGATGAGCAGTTCTTC	CASSQGPGDEQFF